This TCR beta chain stems from a study of molecular identifiers for immune sequencing clone quantification. Findings of the study overall: Effector cells had over 98% of their molecules in clones above 20 RNA copies, while naive cells had under 1%.

TCRdb re-called the PCR reads through MiXCR, storing one row per CDR3 protein. Here the sample spans about 32,000 distinct CDR3 sequences, 15% to 20% being singletons. This clonotype was seen many times. Its target is unknown. V lost 6 bases to trimming and J lost 4 bases; unmatched junction nucleotides: 12. The length of the CDR3 is 17 residues. Germline V gene data show CDR1 as LGHNA and CDR2 as YSLEER. This sequence was found in a human donor in good health. Some libraries in this study had Jurkat cell RNA spiked in. V is TRBV4-3 and J is TRBJ2-3; 11 positions match TRBD1. Sequencing was carried out using naive CD8+ T cells from blood, with Jurkat cell RNA spiked in. Stated subset: FACS-sorted CD8+CD4-CCR7+CD45RA+ naive T cells. This chain's CDR3 is CASRPDRGLGMADTQYF. The CDR3 DNA reads TGCGCCAGCAGACCGGACAGGGGGCTCGGGATGGCAGATACGCAGTATTTT.